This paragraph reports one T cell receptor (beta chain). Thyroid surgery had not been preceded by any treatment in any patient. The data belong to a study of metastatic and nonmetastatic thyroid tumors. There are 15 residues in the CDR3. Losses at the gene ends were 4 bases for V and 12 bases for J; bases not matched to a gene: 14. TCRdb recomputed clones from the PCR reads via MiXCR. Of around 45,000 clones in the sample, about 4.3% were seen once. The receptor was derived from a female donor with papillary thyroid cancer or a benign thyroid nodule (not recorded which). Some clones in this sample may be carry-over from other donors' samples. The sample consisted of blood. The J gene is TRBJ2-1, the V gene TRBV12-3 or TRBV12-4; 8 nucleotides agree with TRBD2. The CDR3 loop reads CASSSIAGPTDTQFF. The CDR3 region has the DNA TGTGCCAGCAGTTCTATAGCGGGACCCACAGATACGCAGTTCTTC.